Detailed here is one TCR beta chain. Germline CDR1 MRHNA, CDR2 SNTAGT. The CDR3 has 20 amino acids. J gave up 4 bases and V 3 bases, and 18 bases lay outside the gene matches. As processed by the authors: Scientists estimated how many nucleated cells there were by amplifying reference gene primers. Profiled with immunoSEQ multiplex PCR; TCRdb holds only in-frame clones, not every one. D and trimming come from the DNA, and the V and J calls and clone size come from that table. In the table there are about 150,000 clones, roughly 89% of which are singletons. This sample is drawn from a study of blood T cell repertoires in COVID-19. For the study at large: Collection of acute and convalescent COVID-19 samples took place in the United States, Italy and Spain. The analysed material was cDNA or gDNA that came from T cells, B-cell-depleted T cells, or PBMCs.

What was sequenced was peripheral blood. The origin of this receptor is a woman aged 45 to 65 with active or convalescent COVID-19. The chain has TRBV6-4 and TRBJ1-2; 12 bases align to TRBD1. The CDR3 reads CASSEMISTGTGGVSYGYTF. CDR3 bases: TGTGCCAGCAGTGAAATGATCTCCACCGGGACAGGGGGCGTCAGCTATGGCTACACCTTC.